In its sample, the clone carrying this TCR gamma chain was seen a few times. A far larger clone is off by one base, so a read error is likely. This CDR3 is also generated by other DNA sequences in the sample. These data are taken from a study of gamma-delta chains in newborns, infants, children. Looking at the study overall: Microbial exposure reportedly drives polyclonal innate γδ T cell expansion after birth.

This CDR3 has 17 residues. The V segment lost 0 bases and the J segment 3 bases; nucleotides outside the gene matches: 14. The germline CDR1 and CDR2 sequences are EGSTGY and YDSYTSSV. TCRdb reanalysed the reads with CATT. The top ten hold under 30% of the sample, which has hundreds of gamma-chain clones, about 2.5% seen once. The specimen sequenced was blood. This receptor was obtained from a child who was a newborn, infant or young child, either healthy, febrile or measles-vaccinated (not recorded which). The chain is built from TRGV4 and TRGJ1 or TRGJ2. The CDR3 nucleotides read TGTGCCACCTGGGATGGGCCGTTGTGGAGAGCTTATTATAAGAAACTCTTT. Translated, it gives CATWDGPLWRAYYKKLF.